The clone carrying this TCR beta chain has a single count. Its antigen is currently unknown. Measured with immunoSEQ multiplex PCR; TCRdb has only the in-frame clones, and not every one. The table records tens of thousands of clones, around 95% of them present only once. These data come from a study of circulating and synovial CD4+ cells in juvenile arthritis. Findings and limits, study-wide: Diversity here was lower than in bulk blood CD4 cells. CPL and bulk CD4 samples differed at least tenfold in T cell genomes. These blood cells shared more CDR3 sequences with synovium than bulk blood. Measured synovium overlap likely understates the true shared repertoire.

V trimming: 2 bases; J trimming: 7 bases; junction bases outside the gene matches: 6. The CDR3 covers 14 residues. Germline values: CDR1 MNHEY, CDR2 SVGAGI. Sequences were obtained from CD4+ T cells from blood. This clonotype was obtained from a human donor with juvenile idiopathic arthritis. The J gene is TRBJ1-1, the V gene TRBV6-5, with TRBD1 matching over 8 bases. The CDR3 coding sequence is TGTGCCAGCAGTTACCCAGGGGGCACTAGTGAAGCTTTCTTT. This sequence encodes CASSYPGGTSEAFF.